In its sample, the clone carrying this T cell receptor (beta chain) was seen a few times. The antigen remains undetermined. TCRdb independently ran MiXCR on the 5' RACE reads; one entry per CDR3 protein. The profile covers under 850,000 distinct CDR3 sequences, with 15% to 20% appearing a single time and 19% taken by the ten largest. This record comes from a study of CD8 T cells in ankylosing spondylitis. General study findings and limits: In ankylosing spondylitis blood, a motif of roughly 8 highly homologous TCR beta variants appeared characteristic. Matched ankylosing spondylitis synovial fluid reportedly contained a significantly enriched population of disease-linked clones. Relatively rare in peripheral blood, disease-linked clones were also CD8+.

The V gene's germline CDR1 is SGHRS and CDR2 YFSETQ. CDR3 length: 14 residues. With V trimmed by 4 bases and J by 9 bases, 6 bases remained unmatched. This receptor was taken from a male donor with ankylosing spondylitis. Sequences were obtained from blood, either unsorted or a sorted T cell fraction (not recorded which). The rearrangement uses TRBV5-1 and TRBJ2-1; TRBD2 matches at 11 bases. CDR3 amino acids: CASSLTSGSTEQFF. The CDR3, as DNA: TGCGCCAGCAGCCTCACTAGCGGGAGTACTGAGCAGTTCTTC.